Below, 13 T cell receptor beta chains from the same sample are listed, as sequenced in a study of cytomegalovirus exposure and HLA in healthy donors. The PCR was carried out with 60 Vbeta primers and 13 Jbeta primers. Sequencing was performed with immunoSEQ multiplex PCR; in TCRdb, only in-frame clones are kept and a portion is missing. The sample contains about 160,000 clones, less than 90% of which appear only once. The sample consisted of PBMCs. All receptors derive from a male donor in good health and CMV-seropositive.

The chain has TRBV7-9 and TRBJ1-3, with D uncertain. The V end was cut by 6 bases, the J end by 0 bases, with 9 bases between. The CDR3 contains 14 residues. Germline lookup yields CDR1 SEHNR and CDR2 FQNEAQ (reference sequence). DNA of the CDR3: TGTGCCAGCAGGAGTGACTTCTCTGGAAACACCATATATTTT. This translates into CASRSDFSGNTIYF.

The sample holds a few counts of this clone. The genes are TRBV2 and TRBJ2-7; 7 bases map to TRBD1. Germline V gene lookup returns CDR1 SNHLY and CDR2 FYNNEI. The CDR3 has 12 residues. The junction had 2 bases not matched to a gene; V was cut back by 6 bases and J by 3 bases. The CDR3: CASRGTVYEQYF. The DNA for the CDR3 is TGTGCCAGCAGAGGGACAGTCTACGAGCAGTACTTC.

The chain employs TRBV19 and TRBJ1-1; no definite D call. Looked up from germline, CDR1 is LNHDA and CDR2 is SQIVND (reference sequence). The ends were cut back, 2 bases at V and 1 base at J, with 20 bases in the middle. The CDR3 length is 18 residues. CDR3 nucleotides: TGTGCCAGTAGTATATTGGGAGTTTGGGGAGGAGCGAACACTGAAGCTTTCTTT. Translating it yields CASSILGVWGGANTEAFF. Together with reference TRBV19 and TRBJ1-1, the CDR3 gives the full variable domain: DGGITQSPKYLFRKEGQNVTLSCEQNLNHDAMYWYRQDPGQGLRLIYYSQIVNDFQKGDIAEGYSVSREKKESFPLTVTSAQKNPTAFYLCASSILGVWGGANTEAFFGQGTRLTVV.

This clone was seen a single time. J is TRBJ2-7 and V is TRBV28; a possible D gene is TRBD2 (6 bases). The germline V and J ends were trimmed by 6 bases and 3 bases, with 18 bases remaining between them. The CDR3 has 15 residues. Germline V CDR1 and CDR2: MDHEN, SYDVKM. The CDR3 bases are TGTGCCAGCAGCCCTAGACTAGTTAATCGCTACGAGCAGTACTTC. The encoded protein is CASSPRLVNRYEQYF. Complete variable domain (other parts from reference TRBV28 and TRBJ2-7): DVKVTQSSRYLVKRTGEKVFLECVQDMDHENMFWYRQDPGLGLRLIYFSYDVKMKEKGDIPEGYSVSREKKERFSLILESASTNQTSMYLCASSPRLVNRYEQYFGPGTRLTVT.

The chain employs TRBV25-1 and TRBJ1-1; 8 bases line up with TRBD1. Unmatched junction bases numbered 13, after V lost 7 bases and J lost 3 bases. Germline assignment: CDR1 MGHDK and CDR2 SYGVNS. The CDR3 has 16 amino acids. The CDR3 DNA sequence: TGTGCCAGCACCCCCGGACAGGGTCAAAAGTACACTGAAGCTTTCTTT. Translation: CASTPGQGQKYTEAFF.

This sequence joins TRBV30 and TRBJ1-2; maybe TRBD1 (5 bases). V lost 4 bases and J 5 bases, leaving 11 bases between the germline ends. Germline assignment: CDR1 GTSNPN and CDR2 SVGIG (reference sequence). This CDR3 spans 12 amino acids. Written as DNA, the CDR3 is TGTGCCTGGATGGAGGGGCGGTATGGCTACACCTTC. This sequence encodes CAWMEGRYGYTF.

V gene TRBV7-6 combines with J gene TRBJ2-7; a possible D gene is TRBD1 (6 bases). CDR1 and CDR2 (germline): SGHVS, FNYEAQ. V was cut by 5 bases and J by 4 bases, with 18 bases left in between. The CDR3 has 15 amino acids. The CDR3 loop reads CASSLGTLDGYEQYF. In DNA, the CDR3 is TGTGCCAGCAGCCTCGGGACACTAGACGGGTACGAGCAGTACTTC. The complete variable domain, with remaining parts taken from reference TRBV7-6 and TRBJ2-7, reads GAGVSQSPRYKVTKRGQDVALRCDPISGHVSLYWYRQALGQGPEFLTYFNYEAQQDKSGLPNDRFSAERPEGSISTLTIQRTEQRDSAMYRCASSLGTLDGYEQYFGPGTRLTVT.

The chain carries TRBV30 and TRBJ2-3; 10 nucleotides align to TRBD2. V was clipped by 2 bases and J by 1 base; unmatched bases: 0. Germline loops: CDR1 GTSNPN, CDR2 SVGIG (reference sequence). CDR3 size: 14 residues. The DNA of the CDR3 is TGTGCCTGGAGTACTAGCGGGGGCACAGATACGCAGTATTTT. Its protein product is CAWSTSGGTDTQYF.

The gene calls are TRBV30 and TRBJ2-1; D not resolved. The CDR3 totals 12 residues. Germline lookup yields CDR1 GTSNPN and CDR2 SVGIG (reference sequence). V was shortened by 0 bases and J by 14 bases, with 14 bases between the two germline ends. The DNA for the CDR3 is TGTGCCTGGAGTGTTTCGACGACTTCCGAGTTCTTC. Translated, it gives CAWSVSTTSEFF. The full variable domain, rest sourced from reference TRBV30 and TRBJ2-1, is SQTIHQWPATLVQPVGSPLSLECTVEGTSNPNLYWYRQAAGRGLQLLFYSVGIGQISSEVPQNLSASRPQDRQFILSSKKLLLSDSGFYLCAWSVSTTSEFFGPGTRLTVL.

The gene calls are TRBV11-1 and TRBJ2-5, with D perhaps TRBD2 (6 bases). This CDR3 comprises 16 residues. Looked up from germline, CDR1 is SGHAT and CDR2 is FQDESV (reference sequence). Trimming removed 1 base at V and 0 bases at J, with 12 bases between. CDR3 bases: TGTGCCAGCAGCTTAGGGGGGGATGGGTACCAAGAGACCCAGTACTTC. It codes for CASSLGGDGYQETQYF. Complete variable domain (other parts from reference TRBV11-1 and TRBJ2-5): EAEVAQSPRYKITEKSQAVAFWCDPISGHATLYWYRQILGQGPELLVQFQDESVVDDSQLPKDRFSAERLKGVDSTLKIQPAELGDSAMYLCASSLGGDGYQETQYFGPGTRLLVL.

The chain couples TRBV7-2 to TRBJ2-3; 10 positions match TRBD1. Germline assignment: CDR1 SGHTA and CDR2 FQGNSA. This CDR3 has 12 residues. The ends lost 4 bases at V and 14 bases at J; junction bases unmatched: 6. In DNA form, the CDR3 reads TGTGCCAGCAGCTCGGACAGGGGGTGGCCGTATTTT. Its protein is CASSSDRGWPYF.

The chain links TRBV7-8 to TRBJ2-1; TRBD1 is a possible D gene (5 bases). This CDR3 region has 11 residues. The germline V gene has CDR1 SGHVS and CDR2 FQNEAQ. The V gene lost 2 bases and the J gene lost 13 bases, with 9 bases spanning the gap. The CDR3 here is CASSLQGTQFF. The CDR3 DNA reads TGTGCCAGCAGCTTACAGGGAACACAGTTCTTC.

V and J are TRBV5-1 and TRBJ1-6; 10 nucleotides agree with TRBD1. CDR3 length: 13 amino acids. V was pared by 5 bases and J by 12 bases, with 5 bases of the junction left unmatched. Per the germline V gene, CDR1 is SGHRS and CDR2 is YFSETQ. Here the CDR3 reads CASRWDRGGPLHF. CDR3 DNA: TGCGCCAGCAGGTGGGACAGGGGCGGACCCCTCCACTTT.